Below are 9 T cell receptor beta chains sequenced from a single sample in a study of control samples from healthy donors and cancer patients. The method was immunoSEQ multiplex PCR; TCRdb's version includes in-frame clones alone and lacks a portion of them. The data contain roughly 120,000 clones, about 88% of them seen just once; the ten biggest clones take up 3.2%. The sequencing input was blood. The receptor source for this set is a man aged 45-65 years in good health.

This rearrangement joins TRBV7-6 to TRBJ2-3; the D gene could be TRBD1 or TRBD2 (6 bases each). This CDR3 comprises 15 residues. The germline V and J ends were trimmed by 1 base and 5 bases, with 13 bases remaining between them. CDR1 and CDR2 (germline): SGHVS, FNYEAQ. The DNA of the CDR3 is TGTGCCAGCAGCTTAGGGGGGGCGGGCGGAGATACGCAGTATTTT. It is translated as CASSLGGAGGDTQYF.

V and J are TRBV23-1 and TRBJ1-6, with TRBD1 as a possible D gene (6 bases). TRBV23-1 is an ORF, with its function uncertain. V was cut by 7 bases and J by 9 bases, with 22 bases left in between. The CDR3 contains 16 residues. This CDR3 is CASTDGGAIKFSPLHF. The DNA for the CDR3 is TGCGCCAGCACAGACGGGGGGGCAATAAAGTTTTCACCCCTCCACTTT.

The genes are TRBV5-6 and TRBJ2-7; 7 positions agree with TRBD1. CDR3 size: 13 residues. Germline values: CDR1 SGHDT, CDR2 YYEEEE. V dropped 3 bases and J dropped 2; count of bases not matched to a gene: 2. The CDR3 nucleotides read TGTGCCAGCAGCTCCGGGACAGCCTACGAGCAGTACTTC. Translated, it gives CASSSGTAYEQYF.

This CDR3 reads CASSARLEGTGELFF. The CDR3 bases are TGTGCCAGCAGCGCCAGACTGGAAGGCACCGGGGAGCTGTTTTTT. The chain couples TRBV7-3 to TRBJ2-2; D not certain. With 5 bases removed from V and 4 bases from J, the gap between germline ends came to 14 bases. The CDR3 has 15 residues. Germline-derived CDR1 and CDR2 are SGHTA and FQGTGA.

This clone was counted a single time. The chain carries TRBV12-3 or TRBV12-4 and TRBJ2-7; D call uncertain. The CDR3 is made up of 13 amino acids. Trimming shortened V by 7 bases and J by 2 bases, and 12 bases separated the two germline ends. In nucleotides, the CDR3 is TGTGCCAGCAAAACCGGGCCGACCTACGAGCAGTACTTC. This codes for CASKTGPTYEQYF.

This clone showed up just once. CDR3 coding DNA: TGTGCCAGTAGTATAGTTAGGCGGGGGGGATTCTACAATGAGCAGTTCTTC. Translation gives CASSIVRRGGFYNEQFF. The chain is built from TRBV19 and TRBJ2-1; 9 positions agree with TRBD2. Per germline, CDR1 LNHDA and CDR2 SQIVND (reference sequence). The V segment lost 1 base and the J segment 3 bases; nucleotides outside the gene matches: 7. The CDR3 is 17 amino acids.

This chain uses TRBV4-1 with TRBJ2-7; perhaps TRBD1 as D (6 bases). This CDR3 region has 16 residues. Germline V lookup: CDR1 MGHRA, CDR2 YSYEKL. The V end was cut by 1 base, the J end by 6 bases, with 19 bases between. The CDR3 loop reads CASSQVNWQGLIEQYF. In DNA, the CDR3 is TGCGCCAGCAGCCAAGTAAATTGGCAGGGGCTGATCGAGCAGTACTTC.

This chain connects TRBV2 to TRBJ2-5; weak D call: TRBD1 (5 bases). CDR3 length: 17 amino acids. Trimming took 2 bases from V and 2 from J, leaving 18 bases between them. Germline CDR1 reads SNHLY; CDR2 reads FYNNEI. CDR3 amino acids: CASSEPQGWVGQETQYF. Written as DNA, the CDR3 is TGTGCCAGCAGTGAACCCCAGGGCTGGGTGGGGCAAGAGACCCAGTACTTC.

V is TRBV24-1 and J is TRBJ2-2, with D perhaps being TRBD1 or TRBD2 (5 bases each). The CDR3 sequence is 14 residues long. Germline values: CDR1 KGHDR, CDR2 SFDVKD. Trimming stripped 10 bases from V and 3 bases from J, with 14 bases between. In DNA form, the CDR3 reads TGTGCCACTTTGGGGGATGGAGACACCGGGGAGCTGTTTTTT. This gives the protein CATLGDGDTGELFF.